This passage covers 2 T cell receptor beta chains from one sample sequenced in a study of T cell responses to AZD1222 COVID-19 vaccine. This table comes from immunoSEQ multiplex PCR, and its TCRdb copy is limited to in-frame clones, with some not included. The sample lists some 170,000 clones, 90% to 95% occurring once. The source material was peripheral blood, sampled 28 days after the second AZD1222 dose. These TCRs come from an adult who received the AZD1222 COVID-19 vaccine.

The rearrangement uses TRBV30 and TRBJ1-1; D is uncertain. Germline V CDR1 and CDR2: GTSNPN, SVGIG (reference sequence). This CDR3 is 9 amino acids long. V was pared by 2 bases and J by 14 bases, with 9 bases between. DNA of the CDR3: TGTGCCTGGAGTATGGGGAGGTTCTTT. This translates into CAWSMGRFF.

The genes are TRBV2 and TRBJ1-5; 7 bases are a match to TRBD1. V lost 6 bases, J lost 1 base, and 6 bases stayed unmatched. The V gene's germline CDR1 is SNHLY and CDR2 FYNNEI. This CDR3 region has 15 residues. In nucleotides, the CDR3 is TGTGCCAGCAGGGGCGGGGGACAGAGCAATCAGCCCCAGCATTTT. Amino acids: CASRGGGQSNQPQHF. Filled out from reference TRBV2 and TRBJ1-5, the complete variable domain reads EPEVTQTPSHQVTQMGQEVILRCVPISNHLYFYWYRQILGQKVEFLVSFYNNEISEKSEIFDDQFSVERPDGSNFTLKIRSTKLEDSAMYFCASRGGGQSNQPQHFGDGTRLSIL.